The rows below give T cell receptor beta chains drawn from one sample of a study of siplizumab effects on memory and regulatory T cells. The repertoire was sequenced with immunoSEQ multiplex PCR; TCRdb's copy has only in-frame clones and lacks some. Among about 120,000 clones listed, roughly 94% were seen once. Source material: non-Treg CD4+ T cells sorted from blood. These TCRs come from a human donor in good health. Both conserved end residues are part of each CDR3. A D gene is named only where the DNA matches it firmly. For some rows the clone size is stated as once, few or many, or as a class when expanded; others skip it.

clone size	J gene	D gene	V gene	CDR3 protein
.	TRBJ2-3	.	TRBV2	CASSGGSGDTQYF
.	TRBJ1-4	.	TRBV12-5	CASGLSLGAGATNEKLFF
.	TRBJ2-7	.	TRBV7-8	CASSRPGYEQYF
once	TRBJ2-6	.	TRBV6-1	CASSGRGTLYSGANVLTF
.	TRBJ2-5	.	TRBV2	CASSGMGQETQYF
.	TRBJ2-7	TRBD1	TRBV11-3	CASSLNRGQSYEQYF
.	TRBJ1-1	.	TRBV6-5	CASSPSGYTEAFF
.	TRBJ2-5	TRBD1	TRBV30	CAWTRGLYQEETQYF
once	TRBJ1-3	.	TRBV19	CASSARWVSGNTIYF
.	TRBJ2-5	.	TRBV9	CASSVGGAETQYF
.	TRBJ2-5	TRBD2	TRBV7-8	CASSLGLAGGLETQYF
.	TRBJ2-5	.	TRBV4-1	CASSQGVLAGMGTQYF
.	TRBJ2-5	TRBD2	TRBV6-6	CASTYGTSVRETQYF
.	TRBJ2-2	.	TRBV19	CASSTRVGTGELFF
.	TRBJ2-5	.	TRBV5-1	CASSPTRQETQYF
.	TRBJ2-7	.	TRBV27	CASSTLQGGSYEQYF
.	TRBJ1-2	TRBD1	TRBV2	CASRGQGPGGYTF
.	TRBJ1-3	.	TRBV7-2	CASSPRSANTIYF
.	TRBJ1-2	.	TRBV6-5	CASSYQRNYGYTF
.	TRBJ1-2	.	TRBV19	CASRSQRLDYGYTF
.	TRBJ2-3	TRBD1	TRBV28	CASSSFGTESTDTQYF
.	TRBJ2-1	.	TRBV7-8	CASSLGRLEEQFF
.	TRBJ2-1	TRBD1	TRBV29-1	CSVDRSGQGIYEQFF
.	TRBJ2-1	.	TRBV5-4	CASSFAGGLIIEQFF
once	TRBJ2-7	.	TRBV6-1	CASSEALGPLEGFYEQYF
.	TRBJ1-2	.	TRBV5-4	CASSLRESYGYTF
.	TRBJ2-3	.	TRBV4-2	CASSPPHNEGGLTDTQYF
.	TRBJ1-5	.	TRBV7-8	CASSPWGPSWQPQHF
.	TRBJ1-1	.	TRBV6-1	CASSAGFATEAFF
.	TRBJ1-5	.	TRBV5-1	CASSFEGGGPQHF
.	TRBJ2-3	.	TRBV10-3	CAIAGTDTQYF
.	TRBJ1-2	TRBD1	TRBV9	CASSVDPQGANLDGYTF
.	TRBJ2-1	.	TRBV7-9	CASSLAGVRRNEQFF
.	TRBJ2-5	TRBD2	TRBV11-2	CASSLVTGTSGGETQYF
.	TRBJ2-5	.	TRBV5-1	CASSLGPIGQETQYF
.	TRBJ2-4	TRBD1	TRBV19	CASSMGSRGLSRNIQYF
.	TRBJ1-6	.	TRBV27	CASSIDTPFSPLHF
once	TRBJ1-1	.	TRBV11-1	CASSLGRENTEAFF
.	TRBJ1-2	.	TRBV25-1	CASSEQGFYGYTF
.	TRBJ2-3	.	TRBV11-3	CASSLDLSGAGTQYF
.	TRBJ2-3	TRBD2	TRBV7-9	CASSLGRGPASTDTQYF
.	TRBJ1-1	.	TRBV9	CASSVRDGIEAFF
.	TRBJ2-3	TRBD2	TRBV7-3	CASSQGLGADTQYF
.	TRBJ1-4	.	TRBV18	CASSPYSGLNEKLFF
.	TRBJ1-3	.	TRBV11-2	CASSLTDSSGNTIYF
.	TRBJ1-6	.	TRBV6-6	CASSYPLLSYNSPLHF
.	TRBJ1-2	.	TRBV6-6	CASSYSSANYGYTF
.	TRBJ1-4	.	TRBV11-2	CASSLGRATNEKLFF
.	TRBJ2-5	TRBD1	TRBV7-9	CASSLSGTGEETQYF
once	TRBJ2-2	TRBD1	TRBV5-6	CASSLFRGKDTGELFF
.	TRBJ2-5	TRBD1	TRBV7-8	CASSLAGTRRTGVRETQYF
.	TRBJ1-3	.	TRBV7-9	CASSLNRVSYGNTIYF
.	TRBJ1-2	TRBD1	TRBV7-9	CASSRPGQGVYGYTF
.	TRBJ2-1	TRBD1	TRBV12-5	CASGLAPGQGIYNEQFF
.	TRBJ2-7	TRBD1	TRBV6-5	CASSGQVGEQYF
.	TRBJ1-1	TRBD1	TRBV19	CASSPRSPGQGVNTEAFF
.	TRBJ2-2	.	TRBV7-9	CASSFRVTGELFF
.	TRBJ1-1	.	TRBV2	CASSQQGNTEAFF